The 17 T cell receptor beta chains in this list originate from one sample, sequenced in a study of read filtering for tumor transcriptome and immune sequencing. Molecular barcoded adaptors covering alpha/delta and beta/gamma chains were used on 400 ng RNA. TCRdb passed the reads through MiXCR, listing each CDR3 protein once. The sample includes about 39,000 distinct CDR3 sequences, roughly an eighth of them seen just once. The sample comprised a population of CD138-negative cells sorted from bone marrow. Receptors were obtained from a donor at least 40 years old with multiple myeloma.

This clonotype was recorded at least ten times. This clone may be a read error of a much larger clone one base away. The chain uses TRBV29-1 and TRBJ2-1, with a tentative D call TRBD2 (5 bases). The CDR3 has 16 amino acids. The germline gives CDR1 SQVTM, CDR2 ANQGSEA. V was pared by 7 bases and J by 7 bases, with 26 bases between. The CDR3 protein is CSALLISGSGRNEQFF. In DNA, the CDR3 is TGCAGCGCCCTATTAATATCCGGGTCGGGAAGGAATGAGCAGTTCTTC.

Of note for this clonotype: With a much larger clone just one base away, this may be a read error. This chain uses TRBV20-1 with TRBJ2-3; either TRBD1 or TRBD2 may supply D (5 bases each). Germline lookup yields CDR1 DFQATT and CDR2 SNEGSKA (reference sequence). CDR3 length equals 15 residues. CDR3 DNA sequence: TGCAGTGCTAGAGATTGGGGGATACCCACAGAGACGCAGTATTTT. Protein product: CSARDWGIPTETQYF.

The sample holds a few counts of this clonotype. This sequence may be a read error, since a much larger clone differs from it by one base. The rearrangement uses TRBV20-1 and TRBJ2-4, with D maybe TRBD1 (7 bases). The CDR3 extends over 15 amino acids. The germline CDR1 and CDR2 sequences are DFQATT and SNEGSKA (reference sequence). The V and J ends lost 3 bases and 8 bases respectively, with 20 bases between them. The CDR3 reads CSASDLRGRGDIQYF. CDR3 nucleotide sequence: TGCAGTGCTAGTGATTTAAGGGGCAGGGGGGACATTCAGTACTTC.

A note on this clonotype: This may be a read error: a much more frequent sequence differs by one nucleotide. The V and J genes are TRBV7-6 and TRBJ1-5; D ambiguous. This CDR3 comprises 13 residues. The germline V gene has CDR1 SGHVS and CDR2 FNYEAQ. The CDR3 protein is CASSLARAQPRHF. CDR3 nucleotides: TGTGCCAGCAGCTTAGCCCGTGCTCAGCCCCGGCATTTT.

This clonotype was detected ten times or more. The genes are TRBV7-2 and TRBJ1-1; D possibly corresponds to TRBD1 (5 bases). Germline V gene lookup returns CDR1 SGHTA and CDR2 FQGNSA. This CDR3 is built from 17 residues. Trimming shortened V by 3 bases and J by 3 bases, and 20 bases separated the two germline ends. The CDR3, as DNA: TGTGCCAGCAGCTTGAGGGGACTGCGGCATTCGTACACTGAAGCTTTCTTT. The encoded protein is CASSLRGLRHSYTEAFF.

The V and J genes are TRBV6-2 or TRBV6-3 and TRBJ2-3; 9 bases align to TRBD2. Trimming at V came to 8 bases and at J to 5 bases, leaving 14 bases not matched to a gene. The CDR3 loop spans 16 amino acids. CDR1 is MNHEY, CDR2 SVGEGT, per germline. The CDR3 sequence is CASGLNGGGARDTQYF. CDR3 DNA: TGTGCCAGCGGTCTTAACGGCGGGGGGGCCAGAGATACGCAGTATTTT.

This clonotype came up many times. The chain employs TRBV5-1 and TRBJ1-2; no firm D call. The CDR3 runs 16 residues. The V and J ends lost 6 bases and 5 bases respectively, with 23 bases between them. Germline V CDR1 and CDR2: SGHRS, YFSETQ. CDR3 loop: CASTLRGGSWRYGYTF. The CDR3 DNA follows: TGCGCCAGCACCCTTCGCGGCGGCAGTTGGCGATATGGCTACACCTTC.

This clonotype has a count of ten or more. The gene calls are TRBV14 and TRBJ1-4; 8 bases map to TRBD1. The CDR3 contains 19 residues. With 0 bases clipped from V and 3 bases from J, the junction kept 12 bases outside the gene matches. Germline CDR1 and CDR2: SGHDN and FVKESK. For the CDR3, the DNA is TGTGCCAGCAGCCAAGAATCAAGGACAGGGAAGTCTGCTAATGAAAAACTGTTTTTT. This gives the protein CASSQESRTGKSANEKLFF.

This clonotype was counted many times. The CDR3 here is CASSGSKPNNEQFF. In DNA form, the CDR3 reads TGTGCCAGCAGTGGGAGTAAACCAAACAATGAGCAGTTCTTC. The rearrangement links TRBV28 to TRBJ2-1, with D perhaps TRBD2 (5 bases). Trimming took 5 bases from V and 5 from J, leaving 13 bases between them. This CDR3 comprises 14 residues. Germline V lookup: CDR1 MDHEN, CDR2 SYDVKM.

This CDR3 is CASGTLGANEKLFF. The CDR3 coding sequence is TGTGCTAGTGGTACCCTGGGGGCGAATGAAAAACTGTTTTTT. This chain links TRBV12-5 with TRBJ1-4, with D possibly TRBD1 on 6 matching bases. The germline V and J ends were trimmed by 5 bases and 5 bases, with 12 bases remaining between them. The length of the CDR3 is 14 residues. CDR1 is LGHNT, CDR2 FRNRAP, per germline.

Points on this clonotype: A much more abundant neighbour one base away suggests this may be a read error. The chain has TRBV29-1 and TRBJ2-1; tentatively, D is TRBD2 (6 bases). Per the germline V gene, CDR1 is SQVTM and CDR2 is ANQGSEA. This CDR3 region has 15 residues. V lost 3 bases to trimming and J lost 3 bases, with 15 bases between them. The CDR3 spells CSVDRAGSYYNEQFF. CDR3 sequence (DNA): TGCAGCGTTGATCGCGCGGGGAGCTACTACAATGAGCAGTTCTTC.

There are many counts of this clonotype. This CDR3 is CASSIDSGGVSYNEQFF. The CDR3 nucleotides are TGTGCCAGTAGTATAGATAGCGGGGGGGTCTCCTACAATGAGCAGTTCTTC. This rearrangement joins TRBV19 to TRBJ2-1; 11 bases align to TRBD2. The V and J ends lost 0 bases and 0 bases, in that order; junction bases with no gene match: 1. The germline V gene encodes CDR1 LNHDA and CDR2 SQIVND (reference sequence). The CDR3 covers 17 residues.

The chain uses TRBV29-1 and TRBJ2-6, with D perhaps being TRBD1 or TRBD2 (5 bases each). The V gene lost 4 bases and the J gene lost 0 bases, with 10 bases spanning the gap. This CDR3 is built from 15 residues. The germline V gene has CDR1 SQVTM and CDR2 ANQGSEA. The CDR3 region has the DNA TGCAGCGTTGGGGACCTCGACTCTGGGGCCAACGTCCTGACTTTC. Protein sequence: CSVGDLDSGANVLTF.

This clonotype came up many times. The chain carries TRBV6-2 or TRBV6-3 and TRBJ2-3; 11 bases align to TRBD2. J gave up 2 bases and V 7 bases, and 5 bases lay outside the gene matches. Germline CDR1 MNHEY, CDR2 SVGEGT. This CDR3 is 15 amino acids long. CDR3 amino acids: CASTTSGGLTDTQYF. The CDR3 DNA follows: TGTGCCAGCACAACTAGCGGGGGACTCACAGATACGCAGTATTTT.

This clonotype was observed many times. The chain employs TRBV6-1 and TRBJ1-5; 12 nucleotides match TRBD1. Trimming took 4 bases from V and 7 from J; bases not matched to a gene: 5. CDR1 is MNHNS, CDR2 SASEGT, per germline. This CDR3 contains 15 residues. The CDR3 region is CASSAGTGGGQPQHF. In DNA, the CDR3 is TGTGCCAGCAGTGCCGGGACAGGGGGCGGACAGCCCCAGCATTTT.

This clonotype was seen ten or more times. This rearrangement joins TRBV20-1 to TRBJ2-7; 9 bases match TRBD2. V gave up 0 bases and J gave up 2 bases; unmatched junction bases: 2. The CDR3 has 14 residues. Germline V gene lookup returns CDR1 DFQATT and CDR2 SNEGSKA (reference sequence). This CDR3 is CSARDLAGTYEQYF. In DNA, the CDR3 is TGCAGTGCTAGAGACCTAGCGGGGACCTACGAGCAGTACTTC.

The chain carries TRBV28 and TRBJ2-6; 7 nucleotides line up with TRBD1. V gave up 7 bases and J gave up 3 bases; unmatched junction bases: 6. This CDR3 comprises 15 residues. Per germline, CDR1 MDHEN and CDR2 SYDVKM. CDR3 bases: TGTGCCAGCAACGAACAGGGGATTGGGGCCAACGTCCTGACTTTC. It yields the protein CASNEQGIGANVLTF.